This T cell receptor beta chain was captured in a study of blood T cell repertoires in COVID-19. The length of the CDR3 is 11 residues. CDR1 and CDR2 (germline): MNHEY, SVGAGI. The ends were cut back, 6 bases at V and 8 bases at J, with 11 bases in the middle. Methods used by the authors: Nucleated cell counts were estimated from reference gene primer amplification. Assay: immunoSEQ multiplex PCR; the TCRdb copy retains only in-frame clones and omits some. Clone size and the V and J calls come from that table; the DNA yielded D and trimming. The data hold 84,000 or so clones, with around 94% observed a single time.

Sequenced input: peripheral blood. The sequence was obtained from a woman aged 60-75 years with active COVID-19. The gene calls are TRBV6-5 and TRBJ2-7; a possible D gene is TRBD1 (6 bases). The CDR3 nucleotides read TGTGCCAGCAGCTACAGGGAGAAGCAGTACTTC. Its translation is CASSYREKQYF.